This T cell receptor beta chain was profiled in a study of blood T cell repertoires in COVID-19. At the level of the study: COVID-19 samples from acute and convalescent phases originated in the United States, Italy and Spain.

Per the original methods: From reference gene primer amplification, estimates of nucleated cell counts were derived. Measured with immunoSEQ multiplex PCR; TCRdb has only the in-frame clones, and not every one. That table gives V, J and clone size, and the DNA gave D and trimming. The table includes around 280,000 clones, about 90% detected once. The V gene end was trimmed by 0 bases and the J gene end by 8 bases; junction bases not matched to a gene: 8. Germline-derived CDR1 and CDR2 are SNHLY and FYNNEI. This CDR3 contains 16 residues. The sample taken for sequencing was peripheral blood. The rearrangement joins TRBV2 to TRBJ2-1; TRBD2 agrees at 9 bases. This clonotype was sampled from a woman under 40 who had recovered from COVID-19. CDR3 nucleotides: TGTGCCAGCAGTGAAGCACCGCGGGGGGGCCGCGATGAGCAGTTCTTC. It codes for CASSEAPRGGRDEQFF.